This passage covers 25 T cell receptor beta chains from one sample sequenced in a study of blood T cell repertoires in COVID-19. Using immunoSEQ multiplex PCR, the repertoire was profiled, and TCRdb retains in-frame clones only, with some absent. Found here are 150,000 to 200,000 clones, about 85% of them singletons; the top ten hold around 5.9%. Sequencing was carried out using peripheral blood. The receptors shown here come from a woman in her 40s with COVID-19, enrolled during active disease.

The rearrangement joins TRBV5-4 to TRBJ2-7; a weak D match, TRBD1 (5 bases). The germline gives CDR1 SGHNT, CDR2 YYREEE (reference sequence). This CDR3 comprises 15 residues. V was cut by 2 bases and J by 4 bases, with 16 bases left in between. CDR3 coding DNA: TGTGCCAGCAGCTTCGGCGCTCTCAGGGCGTACGAGCAGTACTTC. It is translated as CASSFGALRAYEQYF.

This clone was picked up one time. The chain employs TRBV3-1 (or the pseudogene TRBV3-2) and TRBJ1-1; the match to TRBD1 covers 8 bases. The CDR3 extends over 14 amino acids. Germline CDR1 reads LGHDT; CDR2 reads YNNKEL (reference sequence). Trimming cost V 0 bases and J 5 bases; bases outside gene matches: 2. The CDR3 coding sequence is TGTGCCAGCAGCCAAGACAGGGGGCTTACTGAAGCTTTCTTT. Amino acids: CASSQDRGLTEAFF.

This clone has only one observation. V is TRBV10-2 and J is TRBJ1-1; TRBD1 might be the D (5 bases). Trimming took 6 bases from V and 0 from J, leaving 8 bases between them. The germline CDR1 and CDR2 sequences are WSHSY and SAAADI. The CDR3 runs to 13 residues. CDR3 region: CASRVTVNTEAFF. CDR3 in DNA: TGCGCCAGCAGAGTGACAGTGAACACTGAAGCTTTCTTT.

This clone was recorded only once. The V and J genes are TRBV15 and TRBJ2-7; the match to TRBD1 covers 9 bases. CDR3 length: 15 amino acids. With 7 bases clipped from V and 3 bases from J, the junction kept 10 bases outside the gene matches. CDR1 LNHNV and CDR2 YYDKDF come from the germline V gene (reference sequence). The CDR3: CATTRLGQGNYEQYF. CDR3 coding DNA: TGTGCCACCACCCGCCTGGGACAGGGAAACTACGAGCAGTACTTC.

The chain is built from TRBV5-1 and TRBJ1-1; TRBD1 is a possible D gene (6 bases). V lost 0 bases to trimming and J lost 4 bases, with 10 bases between them. Per the germline V gene, CDR1 is SGHRS and CDR2 is YFSETQ. The CDR3 is made up of 14 amino acids. The CDR3 bases are TGCGCCAGCAGCTTGGAGGGGGTAGGCACTGAAGCTTTCTTT. Amino acids: CASSLEGVGTEAFF.

V gene TRBV9 combines with J gene TRBJ2-1, with TRBD2 as a possible D gene (6 bases). The CDR3 runs to 16 residues. Trimming took 4 bases from V and 1 from J, leaving 15 bases between them. Per germline, CDR1 SGDLS and CDR2 YYNGEE. The CDR3 DNA reads TGTGCCAGCAGCCCGGGACTGAAAAAATCCTACAATGAGCAGTTCTTC. Its translation is CASSPGLKKSYNEQFF.

This clone was detected once. The CDR3 loop reads CASSQGWPGNTEAFF. Written as DNA, the CDR3 is TGCGCCAGCAGCCAAGGATGGCCAGGGAACACTGAAGCTTTCTTT. This rearrangement joins TRBV4-1 to TRBJ1-1, with unresolved D. CDR1 is MGHRA, CDR2 YSYEKL, per germline. Trimming removed 1 base from V and 1 base from J, with 10 bases in between. The CDR3 has 15 residues.

The chain couples TRBV7-2 to TRBJ1-5, with 9 bases aligning to TRBD1. With V trimmed by 3 bases and J by 0 bases, 3 bases remained unmatched. CDR3 size: 16 residues. Germline values: CDR1 SGHTA, CDR2 FQGNSA. The CDR3 spells CASSLHRGLSNQPQHF. For the CDR3, the DNA is TGTGCCAGCAGCTTGCACAGGGGGCTTAGCAATCAGCCCCAGCATTTT.

The V gene is TRBV30, the J gene TRBJ2-7, with D maybe TRBD1 (6 bases). Trimming removed 3 bases at V and 0 bases at J, with 12 bases between. This CDR3 has 14 amino acids. Germline CDR1 is GTSNPN and CDR2 is SVGIG (reference sequence). The CDR3 region has the DNA TGTGCCTGGAGGGATACAGGGTACTCCTACGAGCAGTACTTC. Translating gives CAWRDTGYSYEQYF. Full variable domain (missing parts from reference TRBV30 and TRBJ2-7): SQTIHQWPATLVQPVGSPLSLECTVEGTSNPNLYWYRQAAGRGLQLLFYSVGIGQISSEVPQNLSASRPQDRQFILSSKKLLLSDSGFYLCAWRDTGYSYEQYFGPGTRLTVT.

The chain has TRBV18 and TRBJ1-2; 7 bases map to TRBD1. CDR3 size: 13 residues. The V segment lost 2 bases and the J segment 3 bases; nucleotides outside the gene matches: 0. In germline, CDR1 is KGHSH, CDR2 LQKENI. The CDR3 nucleotides read TGTGCCAGCTCACCAGGGACAGACTATGGCTACACCTTC. Translating gives CASSPGTDYGYTF.

The chain couples TRBV18 to TRBJ1-5, with 11 bases fitting TRBD1. CDR3 length equals 15 residues. Germline V gene lookup returns CDR1 KGHSH and CDR2 LQKENI. V dropped 6 bases and J dropped 4; count of bases not matched to a gene: 5. In DNA, the CDR3 is TGTGCCAGCTCGCCGGGACAGGGGGATAATCAGCCCCAGCATTTT. Its protein product is CASSPGQGDNQPQHF. The whole variable domain, remainder taken from reference TRBV18 and TRBJ1-5, is NAGVMQNPRHLVRRRGQEARLRCSPMKGHSHVYWYRQLPEEGLKFMVYLQKENIIDESGMPKERFSAEFPKEGPSILRIQQVVRGDSAAYFCASSPGQGDNQPQHFGDGTRLSIL.

This chain joins TRBV6-5 and TRBJ1-4; 7 nucleotides align to TRBD1. V trimming: 6 bases; J trimming: 12 bases; junction bases outside the gene matches: 13. Germline loops: CDR1 MNHEY, CDR2 SVGAGI. CDR3 length: 14 residues. This CDR3 reads CASRYGQVSGELFF. CDR3 coding DNA: TGTGCCAGCAGATACGGACAGGTCTCCGGGGAACTGTTTTTT.

The gene calls are TRBV12-5 and TRBJ2-2; 8 bases fit TRBD2. Germline CDR1 and CDR2: LGHNT and FRNRAP. CDR3 length equals 17 residues. The V and J ends lost 1 base and 6 bases, in that order; junction bases with no gene match: 10. CDR3 amino acids: CASGLAAAGGIAGELFF. The CDR3 bases are TGTGCTAGTGGTTTGGCCGCGGCGGGAGGAATCGCCGGGGAGCTGTTTTTT.

The chain recombines TRBV2 with TRBJ1-5; a possible D gene is TRBD1 (5 bases). The length of the CDR3 is 14 residues. Trimming cost V 8 bases and J 0 bases, with 11 bases left between them. Germline CDR1 SNHLY, CDR2 FYNNEI. The DNA for the CDR3 is TGTGCCAGCGACAGCTTCTATAGCAATCAGCCCCAGCATTTT. This encodes CASDSFYSNQPQHF.

The V call is TRBV18, the J call TRBJ1-6; 8 bases align to TRBD1. The germline gives CDR1 KGHSH, CDR2 LQKENI. The J segment lost 13 bases and the V segment lost 2 bases, leaving 7 bases of the junction unmatched. There are 14 residues in the CDR3. CDR3 protein: CASSPAGGSLPLHF. CDR3 bases: TGTGCCAGCTCACCAGCAGGGGGCTCTCTCCCCCTCCACTTT.

The rearrangement uses TRBV7-8 and TRBJ2-3, with 13 bases fitting TRBD2. J gave up 10 bases and V 6 bases, and 13 bases lay outside the gene matches. Germline CDR1 and CDR2: SGHVS and FQNEAQ. The CDR3 covers 16 residues. The CDR3 loop reads CASSPRSGTSGEAQYF. The DNA for the CDR3 is TGTGCCAGCAGTCCAAGATCCGGGACTAGCGGGGAGGCGCAGTATTTT.

The genes are TRBV9 and TRBJ1-1; D is uncertain. CDR1 is SGDLS, CDR2 YYNGEE, per germline. The CDR3 covers 13 residues. Deletions cut 3 bases from V and 5 bases from J, with 11 bases between. CDR3 amino acids: CASSDHSGTEAFF. The DNA of the CDR3 is TGTGCCAGCAGCGACCACTCGGGGACTGAAGCTTTCTTT.

Many counts were recorded for this clone. This sequence joins TRBV5-1 and TRBJ2-7, with TRBD1 matching 8 bases. CDR3 length: 14 amino acids. The trim removed 2 bases at V and 5 bases at J, leaving 6 bases unmatched. CDR1 is SGHRS and CDR2 is YFSETQ in the germline V gene. The CDR3 coding sequence is TGCGCCAGCAGCTTCCAGGGGGCGGGTAACGAGCAGTACTTC. Translating gives CASSFQGAGNEQYF.

DNA of the CDR3: TGTGCCAGCAGCTTGTCTGAGGGAGCTCGCGAAGATACGCAGTATTTT. Its translation: CASSLSEGAREDTQYF. This sequence joins TRBV11-2 and TRBJ2-3; the D gene is possibly TRBD2 (5 bases). Germline V gene lookup returns CDR1 SGHAT and CDR2 FQNNGV. The CDR3 loop spans 16 amino acids. Between the trimmed V and J ends, which lost 3 bases and 5 bases, there was a span of 18 bases. The variable domain in full, completed from reference TRBV11-2 and TRBJ2-3, reads EAGVAQSPRYKIIEKRQSVAFWCNPISGHATLYWYQQILGQGPKLLIQFQNNGVVDDSQLPKDRFSAERLKGVDSTLKIQPAKLEDSAVYLCASSLSEGAREDTQYFGPGTRLTVL.

This clone was detected once. This chain connects TRBV19 to TRBJ1-1, with D perhaps TRBD1 (6 bases). Trimming shortened V by 5 bases and J by 0 bases, and 10 bases separated the two germline ends. The CDR3 is 14 residues long. Germline lookup yields CDR1 LNHDA and CDR2 SQIVND (reference sequence). The CDR3 sequence is CASSLTGMNTEAFF. For the CDR3, the DNA is TGTGCCAGTAGTCTCACAGGGATGAACACTGAAGCTTTCTTT.

This clone was found once. The rearrangement uses TRBV4-3 and TRBJ2-1; TRBD2 matches 13 bases. V lost 2 bases and J lost 6; bases outside the gene matches: 4. Germline assignment: CDR1 LGHNA and CDR2 YSLEER. This CDR3 contains 16 residues. The CDR3 DNA is TGCGCCAGCAGCCAACAACTAGCGGGGGGGCTCAATGAGCAGTTCTTC. As protein: CASSQQLAGGLNEQFF.

This clone was seen once. V is TRBV30 and J is TRBJ1-6, with D hard to call. With 8 bases removed from V and 0 bases from J, the gap between germline ends came to 8 bases. Germline values: CDR1 GTSNPN, CDR2 SVGIG (reference sequence). The CDR3 contains 13 residues. The CDR3 DNA sequence: TGTGCCGAAGGAGCCTCCTATAATTCACCCCTCCACTTT. As protein: CAEGASYNSPLHF.

This chain connects TRBV5-4 to TRBJ2-3, with a possible D match to TRBD1 (5 bases). Germline CDR1 reads SGHNT; CDR2 reads YYREEE (reference sequence). This CDR3 has 13 residues. The V and J ends lost 4 bases and 6 bases respectively, with 12 bases between them. CDR3 amino acids: CASSVQGYDTQYF. For the CDR3, the DNA is TGTGCCAGCAGCGTTCAGGGTTATGATACGCAGTATTTT. The variable domain in full, completed from reference TRBV5-4 and TRBJ2-3, reads ETGVTQSPTHLIKTRGQQVTLRCSSQSGHNTVSWYQQALGQGPQFIFQYYREEENGRGNFPPRFSGLQFPNYSSELNVNALELDDSALYLCASSVQGYDTQYFGPGTRLTVL.

The chain couples TRBV9 to TRBJ2-1, with 14 bases matching TRBD2. Germline V gives CDR1 SGDLS, CDR2 YYNGEE. The CDR3 spans 16 residues. After removal of 4 bases from V and 8 bases from J, the junction contained 8 bases not matched to a gene. For the CDR3, the DNA is TGTGCCAGCAGCACCGGGACTAGCGGGAGAGTCGATGAGCAGTTCTTC. This codes for CASSTGTSGRVDEQFF.

V gene TRBV12-3 or TRBV12-4 combines with J gene TRBJ1-1; D is possibly TRBD1 (6 bases). The CDR3 sequence is 12 residues long. Trimming took 3 bases from V and 8 from J, leaving 10 bases between them. The CDR3 protein is CASSFTGIEAFF. In DNA, the CDR3 is TGTGCCAGCAGTTTTACAGGGATCGAAGCTTTCTTT.